The TCR beta chain described here comes from a study of cytomegalovirus exposure and HLA in healthy donors (dated by TCRdb to about 2017). About the investigation overall: An earlier analysis of roughly 500 of the donors reported 250 to 300 Gb of sequence data and 117 million unique TCR beta sequences obtained from around 180 million T cells. Approximately 310 gigabases of sequencing data and around 80 million unique TCR sequences made up an early release that covered several hundred HLA-typed donors. Among the roughly 400 genotyped donors, around 81% belonged to the genetic ancestry cluster associated with self-reported Caucasian donors. The study aimed to test whether signatures of past pathogen exposure could be identified by cataloging public T cell receptors. Using immunosequencing, the study profiled T cell repertoires from around 670 subjects and related those repertoires to cytomegalovirus serostatus. A separate validation cohort of 100 to 150 different subjects was used in addition to the roughly 670-subject first cohort. To predict cytomegalovirus infection status, the study brought together high-throughput TCR immunosequencing, statistical association of individual TCRs with disease status, and machine learning. A later analysis re-examined previously published TCR beta repertoires from roughly 650 donors and added high-resolution HLA genotyping to investigate patterns of TCR occurrence. The later analysis used no new phenotypic data to find candidate immune exposures, relying instead on TCR beta sequences and their occurrence across donors. An earlier analysis of more than 450 of the donors used high-throughput TCR beta sequencing to judge whether each TCR beta V gene segment behaved as functional or pseudogenic. Donor age, sex, ethnicity and CMV serostatus were compiled alongside the repertoire data. Genome-wide SNP genotypes for about three fifths of the 666 donors were used in a later genetic analysis, which treated that subset as a discovery cohort. Every repertoire in the discovery cohort had been generated on one and the same sequencing platform. HLA typing covered class I and class II loci at four-digit resolution. Typing coverage varied by locus: roughly 629-630 donors for A, B, C, DRB1 and DQB1; roughly 520 for DQA1; more than 600 for DPA1; roughly 470 for DPB1. Because of strong linkage in the cohort, roughly five DR-DQ haplotypes were treated as single units for association and clustering. Among 300 to 500 genotyped donors of the cohort, an average of around 240,000 unique TCR beta nucleotide sequences was sequenced per donor, of which about 20% were non-productive.

A note on this clone: It has no known antigen specificity. Base qualities are not provided; no much larger clone lies one nucleotide away.

In total, roughly 670 healthy bone marrow donors made up the cohort. Cohort members were all nominally healthy when sampled, although unrecorded immune exposures were likely present. The donor was CMV seropositive and was included in the group of almost 300 seropositive cohort members. Every donor gave a peripheral blood sample, and the peripheral blood mononuclear cells from that sample were used for TCR beta sequencing. The Qiagen DNeasy Blood Extraction Kit was used to extract genomic DNA from the blood cell samples. On the study overall, not on this receptor specifically: V-gene and J-gene trimming of TCR beta chains was associated with a missense DCLRE1C variant in a later genetic analysis, and the association was replicated in an independent cohort. A later analysis reported that several top co-occurrence clusters appeared linked to parvovirus B19, influenza, CMV and Epstein-Barr virus. A later analysis found that most CMV-associated TCR beta chains appeared HLA-restricted, with HLA associations seemingly driven largely by CMV exposure. A cluster of highly shared sequence variants was judged likely to represent a technical artifact of the sequencing pipeline. In this cohort, only TCR beta chains were sequenced, and detectable features were limited by the absence of alpha or paired-chain data. A later analysis found that HLA-associated TCR beta chains were more clonally expanded and had lower generation probabilities than equally common non-associated chains. A later analysis associated 16,951 TCR beta sequences with specific HLA alleles at a false discovery rate of 0.05. Linkage disequilibrium might explain the correlated functional status among segregating V segments, but an unknown experimental factor could not be excluded. According to a later analysis, TCR association rates differed among HLA loci, with DRB1 alleles showing the most associated TCRs and HLA-C alleles showing the fewest. In an earlier analysis of some 500 of the donors, most TCR beta V segments were observed in productive rearrangements about 90% or about 30% of the time, broadly matching IMGT annotations. Because counts were too low, roughly 16 rarely observed V segments, including chromosome 9 orphons, were left out of the earlier analysis of about 500 of the donors. Immune exposure information for the cohort was limited to CMV serostatus. The authors suggested that the approach could potentially be generalized to other disease states and immunological phenotypes. Three of the identified cytomegalovirus-associated TCR beta chains were confirmed in vitro to be specific for cytomegalovirus antigens. The classifier was reported to diagnose cytomegalovirus status with high specificity and sensitivity in both the original cohort and the validation cohort. Because HLA typing was unavailable for some donors at each locus, only the typed subset was used in association tests. While some public TCRs were present in many individuals, most TCR sequences turned up only very rarely across donors. The study listed 150 to 200 TCR beta chains as associated with cytomegalovirus. Strong co-occurrence of HLA alleles, especially DR and DQ, made assigning TCR associations to individual alleles difficult. Sequencing depth was assumed to be roughly uniform across donors in the presence/absence analyses, though that assumption may not hold. A further reported finding was that TCR beta sequences accurately predicted the HLA-A and HLA-B alleles for most subjects in the first cohort. A later genetic analysis reported fewer N-insertions in productive TCRs among donors in an Asian-associated ancestry cluster than the roughly 700-donor mean.

Receptors were amplified or captured by the immunoSEQ multiplex PCR assay. For the multiplex PCR, a mixture combining 60 forward primers for TCR Vbeta segments and 13 reverse primers for TCR Jbeta segments was used. A multiplex PCR assay on genomic DNA amplified the CDR3 region of rearranged TCR beta genes. The Illumina HiSeq System was used to sequence the amplified TCR beta libraries as 87-base-pair reads. Per the original workflow: A later analysis counted tens of millions of unique TCR beta chains across the 690 or so repertoires, and roughly 10 million of these chains were shared by at least two donors. Raw reads were error-corrected and collapsed into unique sequences with a nearest-neighbor algorithm that merged closely related sequences to remove PCR and sequencing errors. To assign V, D and J gene segments, CDR3 sequences were aligned to IMGT reference sequences. Each retained sequence needed at least a six-nucleotide match to both a V gene segment and a J gene segment. Rearrangements were called productive when the CDR3 lacked stop codons and stayed in frame with V and J; all others were non-productive. Following IMGT convention, CDR3 was defined as the stretch from the second conserved V-encoded cysteine up to the conserved J-encoded phenylalanine. In an earlier analysis of roughly 610 of the donors, sequences lacking an unambiguous match to a single V gene segment were excluded. In an earlier analysis of approximately 560 of the donors, a V segment was called functional when productive rearrangements were above 56.7%, and segregating when the standard deviation between donors exceeded 5%. A statistical classification framework was developed to diagnose cytomegalovirus status using the catalog of TCR beta chain sequences. In a later analysis, V and J genes were assigned by comparing TCR nucleotide sequences against IMGT/GENE-DB human TR gene sequences. A later analysis assigned CDR3 sequences and most-parsimonious VDJ recombination scenarios with the TCRdist pipeline. In a later analysis, each TCR beta chain was defined by its CDR3 amino acid sequence together with its V-gene family, and reads without a unique V-gene family were excluded. A later analysis removed 550 to 700 highly shared, low-generation-probability nucleotide sequences to deal with suspected cross-contamination and a sequencing artifact. In a later analysis, a clonal expansion index was calculated for each public chain from normalized within-repertoire ranks of inferred template counts. In a later analysis, generation probabilities were computed using a VDJ recombination model fitted to out-of-frame rearrangements, and the results were checked against IGoR. A later analysis scored TCR-TCR, TCR-HLA and TCR-CMV co-occurrence with hypergeometric tests, applying a repertoire-size bias correction to TCR pairs. A later analysis estimated false discovery rates by permuting HLA or CMV assignments 20 times. A later analysis grouped co-occurring TCRs with DBSCAN, adding TCRdist sequence similarity when clustering within HLA-allele-positive subsets. Co-occurrence clustering excluded repertoires with fewer than 30,000 or more than 120,000 public chains, plus five with anomalous nucleotide sharing. TCRdb holds this immuneACCESS table with in-frame rearrangements only. Some clones are missing; in checked studies, unresolved V genes explain under half, and the rest has no known cause. The DNA was the basis for D and trimming; V, J and clone size are from that table. The sample profile shows over 150,000 clones; just under 80% of them were found once. Together, the top ten hold roughly 3% of the sample.

The receptor's source is a woman aged 45 to 65 in good health and CMV-seropositive. The specimen sequenced was PBMCs.

The sequence in DNA is TGTGCCAGCTCATCCAGCCCGACAGGGACCATACAAGAGACCCAGTACTTC. Its amino acids are CASSSSPTGTIQETQYF. This receptor chain uses TRBV18 and TRBJ2-5, with 7 junctional bases fitting TRBD1. From the germline V gene, CDR1 is KGHSH and CDR2 is LQKENI. Trimming accounts for 5 bases at V and 2 bases at J, while the number of junction bases matched to no gene is 14. The CDR3 runs 17 residues from the cysteine to the phenylalanine. Solely the CDR3 DNA is kept, with 51 bases framed from the first base.